Listed below are T cell receptor beta chains from one sample, sequenced in a study of T cells after yellow fever vaccination. Each CDR3 protein gets one entry after TCRdb re-called the 5' RACE reads with MiXCR. The sample holds 500,000 to 650,000 distinct CDR3 sequences, over 9% seen once. The specimen was PBMCs, collected on the day of the yellow fever booster vaccination. Every receptor here comes from a man younger than 45 who received the YFV17D yellow fever vaccine. CDR3s include the opening cysteine and the closing phenylalanine or tryptophan. Each record gives: D gene, clone size, V gene, J gene, CDR3 DNA, CDR3 protein. The D gene is left open where the match is weak. The size of a clone is reported for some rows only, either as once, few or many, or as a class for expanded clones.

D: NA; size: few; V: TRBV7-8; J: TRBJ1-6; DNA: TGTGCCAGCAGCTCACGACAGGTCTCTTCACCCCTCCACTTT; CDR3: CASSSRQVSSPLHF
D: TRBD2; size: NA; V: TRBV5-1; J: TRBJ2-1; DNA: TGCGCCAGCAGCTACTCCGGGACTAGCGGGAGCGGCGAGCAGTTCTTC; CDR3: CASSYSGTSGSGEQFF
D: TRBD2; size: NA; V: TRBV20-1; J: TRBJ2-3; DNA: TGCAGTGCTAGGGGAGAGCGGGGGGGTGGCGGTACGCAGTATTTT; CDR3: CSARGERGGGGTQYF
D: NA; size: NA; V: TRBV6-5; J: TRBJ1-1; DNA: TGTGCCAGCAGTTATGAGGGCCCTAACACTGAAGCTTTCTTT; CDR3: CASSYEGPNTEAFF
D: NA; size: NA; V: TRBV20-1; J: TRBJ1-1; DNA: TGCAGTGCTAGAGGGGAGCTAGGGAACACTGAAGCTTTCTTT; CDR3: CSARGELGNTEAFF
D: NA; size: few; V: TRBV19; J: TRBJ2-1; DNA: TGTGCCAGTATGGAGGGGGCTAATGAGCAGTTCTTC; CDR3: CASMEGANEQFF
D: NA; size: NA; V: TRBV6-1; J: TRBJ1-3; DNA: TGTGCCAGCAGCCAGGGGTCGGGATCTGGAAACACCATATATTTT; CDR3: CASSQGSGSGNTIYF
D: TRBD2; size: few; V: TRBV11-3; J: TRBJ2-5; DNA: TGTGCCAGCAGCTTATGGACAGGGAGTGGGAGGACTAGCGGGGTCCAAGAGACCCAGTACTTC; CDR3: CASSLWTGSGRTSGVQETQYF
D: NA; size: few; V: TRBV7-9; J: TRBJ1-1; DNA: TGTGCCAGCAGCTTATTTTCGGGACCTGTTCTGAACACTGAAGCTTTCTTT; CDR3: CASSLFSGPVLNTEAFF
D: NA; size: NA; V: TRBV7-9; J: TRBJ1-1; DNA: TGTGCCAGCAGCTTAAGCGGGAGCCTGTACTTGAACACTGAAGCTTTCTTT; CDR3: CASSLSGSLYLNTEAFF
D: TRBD1; size: NA; V: TRBV3-1; J: TRBJ1-2; DNA: TGTGCCTCCAGCAAGCCCGGGACAGGCAGGCGAGGCTATGGCTACACCTTC; CDR3: CASSKPGTGRRGYGYTF
D: NA; size: NA; V: TRBV7-2; J: TRBJ2-5; DNA: TGTGCCAGCTCCATTGAGGTGACCCAGTACTTC; CDR3: CASSIEVTQYF
D: TRBD1; size: NA; V: TRBV7-8; J: TRBJ2-1; DNA: TGTGCCAGCAGCCCCCCCCGGCAGGGGGTTCGGCAGTTCTTC; CDR3: CASSPPRQGVRQFF
D: NA; size: many; V: TRBV7-2; J: TRBJ2-1; DNA: TGTGCCAGCAGCGTGGGCAGCAACTCCTACAATGAGCAGTTCTTC; CDR3: CASSVGSNSYNEQFF
D: TRBD2; size: few; V: TRBV3-1; J: TRBJ2-1; DNA: TGTGCCAGCAATAGCGGGAAAGGGAGTGAGCAGTTCTTC; CDR3: CASNSGKGSEQFF
D: TRBD2; size: NA; V: TRBV24-1; J: TRBJ2-1; DNA: TGTGCCACCAGTGATACGGGACTAGCAGACAATGAGCAGTTCTTC; CDR3: CATSDTGLADNEQFF
D: NA; size: few; V: TRBV7-2; J: TRBJ2-3; DNA: TGTGCCAGCAGCCCCAGGGGAACCTTTGGCACAGATACGCAGTATTTT; CDR3: CASSPRGTFGTDTQYF
D: NA; size: NA; V: TRBV27; J: TRBJ2-4; DNA: TGTGCCAGCAGTCCAAGAGTATATACGGACAGCCTATGGAACATTCAGTACTTC; CDR3: CASSPRVYTDSLWNIQYF
D: TRBD1; size: few; V: TRBV6-5; J: TRBJ1-1; DNA: TGTGCCAGCAGTTACGGGACAGGGGGGAATGAAGCTTTCTTT; CDR3: CASSYGTGGNEAFF
D: TRBD1; size: NA; V: TRBV5-5; J: TRBJ1-2; DNA: TGTGCCAGCAGCTTGGAAGGGGGCAGGGGAGGCTATGGCTACACCTTC; CDR3: CASSLEGGRGGYGYTF
D: NA; size: NA; V: TRBV7-2; J: TRBJ2-7; DNA: TGTGCCAGCAGCCCTGGGGTATTTAACGAGCAGTACTTC; CDR3: CASSPGVFNEQYF